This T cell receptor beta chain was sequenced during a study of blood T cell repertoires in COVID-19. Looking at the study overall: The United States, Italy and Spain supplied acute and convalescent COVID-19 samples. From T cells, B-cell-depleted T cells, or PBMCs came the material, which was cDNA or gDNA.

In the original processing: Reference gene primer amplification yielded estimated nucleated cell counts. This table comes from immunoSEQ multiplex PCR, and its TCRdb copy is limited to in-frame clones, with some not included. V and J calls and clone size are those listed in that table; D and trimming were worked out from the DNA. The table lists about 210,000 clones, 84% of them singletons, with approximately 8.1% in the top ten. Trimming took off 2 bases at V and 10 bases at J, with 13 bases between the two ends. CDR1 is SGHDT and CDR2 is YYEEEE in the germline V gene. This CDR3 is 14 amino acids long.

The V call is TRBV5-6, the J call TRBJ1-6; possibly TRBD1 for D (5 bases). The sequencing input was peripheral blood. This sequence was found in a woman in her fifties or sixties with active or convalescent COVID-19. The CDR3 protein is CASSFMSAGSPLHF. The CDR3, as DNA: TGTGCCAGCAGCTTCATGTCCGCAGGGTCACCCCTCCACTTT.